These 15 T cell receptor beta chains came from one sample sequenced in a study of cytomegalovirus exposure and HLA in healthy donors. Vbeta (60) and Jbeta (13) primers were used in the PCR. This table comes from immunoSEQ multiplex PCR, and its TCRdb copy is limited to in-frame clones, with some not included. The sample has roughly 160,000 clones, 80% seen once. The sample consisted of PBMCs. All receptors come from a man younger than 35 in good health and CMV-seropositive.

The rearrangement links TRBV7-3 to TRBJ2-2; TRBD2 matches 7 bases. CDR1 SGHTA and CDR2 FQGTGA come from the germline V gene. Trimming at V came to 3 bases and at J to 0 bases, leaving 4 bases not matched to a gene. The CDR3 is made up of 16 amino acids. CDR3: CASSFGGGSNTGELFF. For the CDR3, the DNA is TGTGCCAGCAGCTTCGGGGGAGGGTCGAACACCGGGGAGCTGTTTTTT.

The CDR3 DNA sequence: TGTGCCAGCAGTTTATCCCAGGGTACGGCTGGCACCGGGGAGCTGTTTTTT. This gives the protein CASSLSQGTAGTGELFF. V is TRBV27 and J is TRBJ2-2; possible D gene TRBD1, 5 bases. The CDR3 is 17 amino acids. The V end was cut by 0 bases, the J end by 4 bases, with 15 bases between. Germline V gene sequence: CDR1 MNHEY, CDR2 SMNVEV (reference sequence).

The chain joins TRBV5-4 to TRBJ2-5; weak D call: TRBD2 (6 bases). The CDR3 has 14 amino acids. Germline V gene sequence: CDR1 SGHNT, CDR2 YYREEE (reference sequence). V dropped 0 bases and J dropped 2 bases, with 8 bases sitting between them. CDR3 amino acids: CASSLDGGQETQYF. The CDR3 DNA is TGTGCCAGCAGCTTGGATGGAGGGCAAGAGACCCAGTACTTC.

The chain links TRBV7-7 to TRBJ2-2; 7 positions agree with TRBD1. V dropped 5 bases and J dropped 0; count of bases not matched to a gene: 6. The germline gives CDR1 SSHAT, CDR2 FNYEAQ (reference sequence). The CDR3 runs 16 residues. The CDR3 nucleotides read TGTGCCAGCAGCAAGACCGGGACAGCGAACACCGGGGAGCTGTTTTTT. It translates to CASSKTGTANTGELFF.

The V gene is TRBV9, the J gene TRBJ1-1; D not resolved. The CDR3 length is 15 residues. Trimming cost V 3 bases and J 3 bases, with 15 bases left between them. Germline V gene lookup returns CDR1 SGDLS and CDR2 YYNGEE. DNA for the CDR3: TGTGCCAGCAGCGCCTCAACACGGGAGTACACTGAAGCTTTCTTT. This encodes CASSASTREYTEAFF.

This clone was detected a few times. CDR3 sequence reads: CATSRDGQGDEKLFF. Here the CDR3 DNA reads TGTGCCACCAGCAGAGATGGGCAGGGCGATGAAAAACTGTTTTTT. V usage is TRBV15 and J usage is TRBJ1-4; a weak D match, TRBD1 (5 bases). The germline V gene has CDR1 LNHNV and CDR2 YYDKDF (reference sequence). The CDR3 has 15 residues. Trimming pared 0 bases from V and 6 bases from J, leaving 11 bases between.

The chain is built from TRBV25-1 and TRBJ2-6, with 9 bases aligning to TRBD1. The V gene end was trimmed by 8 bases and the J gene end by 0 bases; junction bases not matched to a gene: 2. This CDR3 spans 15 amino acids. Germline-derived CDR1 and CDR2 are MGHDK and SYGVNS. The CDR3 sequence is CASGTGISGANVLTF. DNA of the CDR3: TGTGCCAGCGGGACAGGGATCTCTGGGGCCAACGTCCTGACTTTC.

This chain connects TRBV6-1 to TRBJ2-1; 13 nucleotides line up with TRBD2. This CDR3 spans 14 amino acids. Trimming at V came to 11 bases and at J to 8 bases, leaving 9 bases not matched to a gene. Looked up from germline, CDR1 is MNHNS and CDR2 is SASEGT. CDR3 loop: CASGLAGTGDEQFF. CDR3 DNA: TGTGCCTCGGGACTAGCGGGGACTGGGGATGAGCAGTTCTTC.

CDR3 in amino acids: CAWSVGQGEYNEQFF. The CDR3, as DNA: TGTGCCTGGAGTGTAGGACAGGGGGAATACAATGAGCAGTTCTTC. The chain recombines TRBV30 with TRBJ2-1, with TRBD1 matching 10 bases. The CDR3 extends over 15 amino acids. Germline CDR1 GTSNPN, CDR2 SVGIG (reference sequence). J lost 4 bases, V lost 0 bases, and 3 bases had no gene match. The full variable domain, rest sourced from reference TRBV30 and TRBJ2-1, is SQTIHQWPATLVQPVGSPLSLECTVEGTSNPNLYWYRQAAGRGLQLLFYSVGIGQISSEVPQNLSASRPQDRQFILSSKKLLLSDSGFYLCAWSVGQGEYNEQFFGPGTRLTVL.

The chain recombines TRBV30 with TRBJ2-5, with 13 bases that match TRBD2. The CDR3 contains 16 residues. After removal of 3 bases from V and 5 bases from J, the junction contained 9 bases not matched to a gene. From germline, CDR1 is GTSNPN and CDR2 SVGIG (reference sequence). The CDR3 spells CAWSDGLAGAGETQYF. CDR3 nucleotides: TGTGCCTGGAGCGACGGACTAGCGGGGGCCGGGGAGACCCAGTACTTC.

This chain uses TRBV11-3 with TRBJ2-3; TRBD2 agrees at 7 bases. Germline trimming cut 3 bases from V and 1 base from J; bases unmatched to any gene: 1. The germline gives CDR1 SGHNT, CDR2 YENEEA. The CDR3 covers 14 residues. CDR3 sequence (DNA): TGTGCCAGCAGCTTCGCGGGAGGCACAGATACGCAGTATTTT. It encodes CASSFAGGTDTQYF.

This chain links TRBV5-6 with TRBJ2-3, with D possibly being TRBD2 (6 bases). V was pared by 3 bases and J by 0 bases, with 8 bases between. Germline V gene data show CDR1 as SGHDT and CDR2 as YYEEEE. This CDR3 is built from 14 residues. CDR3 coding DNA: TGTGCCAGCAGCTGGGGGACTAGCACAGATACGCAGTATTTT. Translated, it gives CASSWGTSTDTQYF.

The V call is TRBV5-4, the J call TRBJ1-2; D may be TRBD1 (5 bases). The CDR3 contains 14 residues. CDR1 is SGHNT, CDR2 YYREEE, per germline (reference sequence). Deletions cut 1 base from V and 7 bases from J, with 14 bases between. The CDR3 here is CASSLSGRFSGYTF. The CDR3 DNA follows: TGTGCCAGCAGCTTGTCAGGGCGCTTCAGTGGCTACACCTTC.

The V and J genes are TRBV5-4 and TRBJ2-5; TRBD2 matches at 7 bases. Trimming took 4 bases from V and 7 from J; bases not matched to a gene: 13. This CDR3 contains 15 residues. Germline assignment: CDR1 SGHNT and CDR2 YYREEE (reference sequence). The CDR3 DNA reads as TGTGCCAGCAGCCGCGGACTAGAAGCGAAGGTGACCCAGTACTTC. Its translation: CASSRGLEAKVTQYF.

The J gene is TRBJ1-1, the V gene TRBV5-8; 7 positions match TRBD1. Germline V gene lookup returns CDR1 SGHTS and CDR2 YDEGEE. V was clipped by 3 bases and J by 0 bases; unmatched bases: 5. CDR3 length: 15 residues. CDR3 sequence (DNA): TGTGCCAGCAGCTACGGTGGGACAGTGAACACTGAAGCTTTCTTT. It specifies CASSYGGTVNTEAFF.